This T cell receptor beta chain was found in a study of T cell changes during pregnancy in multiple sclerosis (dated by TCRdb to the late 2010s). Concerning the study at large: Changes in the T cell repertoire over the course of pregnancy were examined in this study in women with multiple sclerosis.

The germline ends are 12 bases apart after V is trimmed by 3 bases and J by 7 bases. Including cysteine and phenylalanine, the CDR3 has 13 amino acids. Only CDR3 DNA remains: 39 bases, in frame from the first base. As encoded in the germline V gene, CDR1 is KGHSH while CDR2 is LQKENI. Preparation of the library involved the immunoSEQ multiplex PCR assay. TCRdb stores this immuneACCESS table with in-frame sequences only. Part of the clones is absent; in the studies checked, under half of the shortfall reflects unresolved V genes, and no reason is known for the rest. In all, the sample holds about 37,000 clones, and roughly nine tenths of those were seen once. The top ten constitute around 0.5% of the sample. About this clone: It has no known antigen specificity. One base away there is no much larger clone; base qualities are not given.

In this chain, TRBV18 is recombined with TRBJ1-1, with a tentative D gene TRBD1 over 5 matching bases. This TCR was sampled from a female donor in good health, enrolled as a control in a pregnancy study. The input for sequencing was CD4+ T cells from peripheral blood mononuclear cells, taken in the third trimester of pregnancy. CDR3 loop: CASSPPTRVEAFF. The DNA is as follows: TGTGCCAGCTCACCCCCGACCAGGGTTGAAGCTTTCTTT.